This paragraph covers one T cell receptor (beta chain) sequence. This specimen comes from a study of chemoradiotherapy in HPV16-positive cancers. Repertoires were generated with immunoSEQ multiplex PCR, while TCRdb's copy carries only in-frame clones and drops some. The data show thousands of clones, 75% to 85% seen once. Trimming cost V 2 bases and J 6 bases, with 18 bases left between them. The CDR3 spans 15 residues. Per germline, CDR1 SGHRS and CDR2 YFSETQ. Sequenced here: tumor tissue, sampled from a patient who underwent chemoradiotherapy. This clonotype was sampled from a human donor with HPV-associated anogenital cancer. The V call is TRBV5-1, the J call TRBJ2-7; the D is unclear. In DNA form, the CDR3 reads TGCGCCAGCAGCTTCGGCTCCCCCTCCACTGGCGAGCAGTACTTC. Protein product: CASSFGSPSTGEQYF. The full variable domain, rest sourced from reference TRBV5-1 and TRBJ2-7, is KAGVTQTPRYLIKTRGQQVTLSCSPISGHRSVSWYQQTPGQGLQFLFEYFSETQRNKGNFPGRFSGRQFSNSRSEMNVSTLELGDSALYLCASSFGSPSTGEQYFGPGTRLTVT.